This TCR beta chain was identified in a study of regulatory T cells in long-lasting Graves disease. CDR3 regions were amplified by Arm-PCR using iRepertoire HTBI primers to build TCR beta libraries. MiXCR, run by TCRdb on the multiplex PCR reads, gives a single entry per CDR3 protein. The sample gives around 460,000 distinct CDR3 sequences, 12% to 15% of which show up once; around a sixth is in the top ten. Time point: newly diagnosed GD, antithyroid drugs for less than 3 months. The TCR library was made from RNA extracted from PBMCs. Collection of peripheral blood (nine milliliters) was done using EDTA tubes. This clonotype was picked up many times. V dropped 4 bases and J dropped 8 bases, with 15 bases sitting between them. The germline V gene has CDR1 SGHRS and CDR2 YFSETQ. The CDR3 is 14 residues long. The data also belong to a second study, concerning T cells in Graves' hyperthyroidism and ophthalmopathy. That work contributes: Clinical symptoms, serum thyroxine, TRAb, thyroid ultrasound and orbital computed tomography established diagnosis. Ophthalmopathy was identified by the model a median approximately 6.4 months ahead of onset.

Here the sequenced sample was peripheral blood mononuclear cells (PBMCs), taken at new diagnosis, from a patient treated with antithyroid drugs. The receptor comes from a woman between 45 and 65 years old with Graves disease. The rearrangement uses TRBV5-1 and TRBJ1-4, with a tentative D call TRBD1 (5 bases). CDR3 loop: CASSPGTRGEKLFF. In nucleotides, the CDR3 is TGCGCCAGCAGCCCCGGGACCCGAGGGGAAAAACTGTTTTTT.